Sequencing of this TCR beta chain was carried out in a study of radiotherapy plus CTLA-4 blockade in lung cancer. About the study: Across the patients, objective responses occurred in approximately 19%, and disease control in just over 30%.

Clones were sequenced by immunoSEQ multiplex PCR, and TCRdb holds only the in-frame ones, with some missing. The data contain more than 75,000 clones, 72% of them singletons. Overall study findings and caveats: Per reports, early blood T cell clone dynamics, plus interferon-beta, forecast response most strongly.

Germline V gene lookup returns CDR1 MNHEY and CDR2 SMNVEV (reference sequence). The CDR3 extends over 11 amino acids. Trimming took off 3 bases at V and 7 bases at J, with 4 bases between the two ends. On this clone: What it binds is unknown.

Source: peripheral blood, taken from a patient treated with radiotherapy plus ipilimumab. This receptor was obtained from a human donor with non-small cell lung cancer that progressed on radiotherapy plus ipilimumab. This sequence joins TRBV27 and TRBJ2-1; D call uncertain. As DNA, the CDR3 is TGTGCCAGCAGTTTCCGGAATGAGCAGTTCTTC. Its translation: CASSFRNEQFF.